This T cell receptor beta chain emerged from a study of T cell clones after liver transplantation. Across the whole study: Tolerance: complete withdrawal held at least one year, liver enzymes staying within twice normal.

Repertoires were generated with immunoSEQ multiplex PCR, while TCRdb's copy carries only in-frame clones and drops some. The sample holds about 45,000 clones; about 86% are singletons and the top ten take over 2%. Germline V gives CDR1 MDHEN, CDR2 SYDVKM. The CDR3 length is 16 residues. The V gene lost 2 bases and the J gene lost 2 bases, with 13 bases spanning the gap. The chain couples TRBV28 to TRBJ1-5; D is uncertain. The sample in question was CD4+ T cells from blood, obtained 24 months after liver transplant. The TCR was taken from a human patient who received a liver transplant. Some of these T cells may belong to the graft donor. CDR3: CASSLLPRRGNQPQHF. The CDR3 coding sequence is TGTGCCAGCAGTTTACTCCCAAGAAGGGGCAATCAGCCCCAGCATTTT.